The present entry profiles one TCR beta chain with its context. The record originates from a study of cytomegalovirus exposure and HLA in healthy donors. Overall study context: Among the approximately 400 genotyped donors, around 85% were placed in the Caucasian-associated ancestry cluster.

This CDR3 has 14 amino acids. V lost 6 bases to trimming and J lost 2 bases; unmatched junction nucleotides: 2. CDR1 is MDHEN, CDR2 SYDVKM, per germline. PCR amplification relied on 60 Vbeta primers (plus 13 Jbeta primers). TCRdb's table, derived via immunoSEQ multiplex PCR, lists solely in-frame clones and lacks some. Of some 63,000 clones listed, approximately 83% are singletons. V is TRBV28 and J is TRBJ1-4, with 8 bases that match TRBD1. This receptor was identified in a human donor in good health. The sample taken for sequencing was PBMCs. This chain's CDR3 is CASSTGGTNEKLFF. For the CDR3, the DNA is TGTGCCAGCAGCACAGGGGGTACTAATGAAAAACTGTTTTTT.